This T cell receptor (beta chain) was sequenced for a study of shared clonotypes between healthy human individuals. A word on this clone: The antigen is undetermined.

Without sorting, samples used tens of millions of PBMCs for genomic DNA. TCRdb's copy holds only in-frame clones and misses some; the assay was immunoSEQ multiplex PCR. This table holds more than 400,000 clones, roughly 80% found once. General study findings and limits: Among donors, the sharing of clonotypes was expected to be influenced by sequencing depth.

This sequence originates from a woman between 40 and 50 years old in good health. Some clones in this sample may be carry-over from other donors' samples. The specimen sequenced was PBMCs.

The DNA for the CDR3 is TGTGCCAGCAGCCGATTTAGCTATGGCTACACCTTC. Translation: CASSRFSYGYTF. This chain uses TRBV5-6 with TRBJ1-2; D is unresolved. This CDR3 is 12 amino acids long. CDR1 and CDR2 (germline): SGHDT, YYEEEE. V shed 4 bases and J shed 4 bases, with 8 bases lying between them.